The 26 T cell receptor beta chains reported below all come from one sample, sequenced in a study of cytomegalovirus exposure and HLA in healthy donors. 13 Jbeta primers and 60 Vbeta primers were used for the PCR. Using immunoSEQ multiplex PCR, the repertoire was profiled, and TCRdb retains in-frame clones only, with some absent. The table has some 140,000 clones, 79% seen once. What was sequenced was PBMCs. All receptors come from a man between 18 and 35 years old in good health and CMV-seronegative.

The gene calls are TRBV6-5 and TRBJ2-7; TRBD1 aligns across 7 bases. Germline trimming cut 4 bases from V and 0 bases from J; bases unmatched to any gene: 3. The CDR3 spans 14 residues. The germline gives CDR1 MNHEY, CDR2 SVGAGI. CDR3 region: CASSSGQLSYEQYF. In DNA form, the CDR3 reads TGTGCCAGCAGTTCGGGACAGCTCTCCTACGAGCAGTACTTC.

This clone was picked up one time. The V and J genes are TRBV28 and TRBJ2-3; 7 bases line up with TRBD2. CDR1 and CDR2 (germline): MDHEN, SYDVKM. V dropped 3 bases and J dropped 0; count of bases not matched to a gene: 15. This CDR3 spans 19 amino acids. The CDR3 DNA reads TGTGCCAGCAGTTTTCGGTTGATGCGCCGAGCGGGAAGCACAGATACGCAGTATTTT. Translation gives CASSFRLMRRAGSTDTQYF.

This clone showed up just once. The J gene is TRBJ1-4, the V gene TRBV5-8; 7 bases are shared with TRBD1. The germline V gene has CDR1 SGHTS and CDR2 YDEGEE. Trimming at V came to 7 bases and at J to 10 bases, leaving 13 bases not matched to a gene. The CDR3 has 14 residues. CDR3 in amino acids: CASGSGQSKGKLFF. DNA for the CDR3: TGTGCCAGCGGCTCGGGACAGTCCAAGGGAAAACTGTTTTTT.

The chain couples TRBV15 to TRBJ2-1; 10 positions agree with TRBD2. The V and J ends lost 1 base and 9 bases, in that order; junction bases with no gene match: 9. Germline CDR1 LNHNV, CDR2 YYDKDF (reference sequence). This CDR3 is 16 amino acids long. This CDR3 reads CATSRGYSGGSSEQFF. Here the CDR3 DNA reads TGTGCCACCAGCAGAGGGTATAGCGGGGGGTCTTCTGAGCAGTTCTTC.

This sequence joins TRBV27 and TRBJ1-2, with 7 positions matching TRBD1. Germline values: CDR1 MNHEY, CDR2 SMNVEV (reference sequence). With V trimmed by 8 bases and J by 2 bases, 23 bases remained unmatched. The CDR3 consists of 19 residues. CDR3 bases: TGTGCCAGCGGACATCTTTATCTAGACGTCGGGACAGCAAACTATGGCTACACCTTC. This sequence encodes CASGHLYLDVGTANYGYTF.

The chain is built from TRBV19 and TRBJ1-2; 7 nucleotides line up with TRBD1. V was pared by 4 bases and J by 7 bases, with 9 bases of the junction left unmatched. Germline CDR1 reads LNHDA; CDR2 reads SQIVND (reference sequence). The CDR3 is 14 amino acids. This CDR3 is CASSTVRGRRGYTF. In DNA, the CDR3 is TGTGCCAGTAGTACCGTGAGGGGGCGACGTGGCTACACCTTC.

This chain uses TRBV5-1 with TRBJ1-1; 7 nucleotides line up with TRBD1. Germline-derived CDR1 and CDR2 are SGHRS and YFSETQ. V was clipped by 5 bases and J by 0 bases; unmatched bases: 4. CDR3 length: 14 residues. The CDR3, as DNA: TGCGCCAGCAGATCGACAGGGTTGAACACTGAAGCTTTCTTT. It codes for CASRSTGLNTEAFF. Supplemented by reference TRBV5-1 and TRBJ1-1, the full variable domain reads KAGVTQTPRYLIKTRGQQVTLSCSPISGHRSVSWYQQTPGQGLQFLFEYFSETQRNKGNFPGRFSGRQFSNSRSEMNVSTLELGDSALYLCASRSTGLNTEAFFGQGTRLTVV.

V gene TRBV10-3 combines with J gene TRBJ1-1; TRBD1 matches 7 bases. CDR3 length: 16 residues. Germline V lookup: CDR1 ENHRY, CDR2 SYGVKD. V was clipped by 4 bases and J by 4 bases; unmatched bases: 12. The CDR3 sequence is CAISGRDSAFGTEAFF. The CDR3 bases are TGTGCCATCAGTGGAAGGGACAGTGCTTTTGGCACTGAAGCTTTCTTT.

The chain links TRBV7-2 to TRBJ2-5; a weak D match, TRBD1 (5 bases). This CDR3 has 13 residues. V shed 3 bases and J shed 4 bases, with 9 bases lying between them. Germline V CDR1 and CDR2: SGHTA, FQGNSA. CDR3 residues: CASSFSRGETQYF. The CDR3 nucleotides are TGTGCCAGCAGCTTTTCAAGGGGAGAGACCCAGTACTTC.

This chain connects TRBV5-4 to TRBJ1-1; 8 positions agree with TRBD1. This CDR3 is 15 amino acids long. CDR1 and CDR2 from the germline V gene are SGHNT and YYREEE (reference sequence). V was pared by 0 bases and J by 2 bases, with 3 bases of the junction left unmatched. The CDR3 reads CASSLDRGKNTEAFF. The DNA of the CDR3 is TGTGCCAGCAGCTTGGACAGGGGGAAAAACACTGAAGCTTTCTTT.

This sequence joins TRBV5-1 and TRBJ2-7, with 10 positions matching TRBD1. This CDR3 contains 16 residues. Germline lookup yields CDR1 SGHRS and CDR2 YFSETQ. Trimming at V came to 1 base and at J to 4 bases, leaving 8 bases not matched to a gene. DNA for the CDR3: TGCGCCAGCAGCTTGTTTTTGGGACAGGGGACTTACGAGCAGTACTTC. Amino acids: CASSLFLGQGTYEQYF.

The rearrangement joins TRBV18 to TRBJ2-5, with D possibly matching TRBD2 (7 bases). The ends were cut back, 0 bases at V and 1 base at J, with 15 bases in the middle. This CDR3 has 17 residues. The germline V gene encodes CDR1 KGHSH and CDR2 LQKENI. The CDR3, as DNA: TGTGCCAGCTCACCACCGGAAGGGAGGGGGGCCCAAGAGACCCAGTACTTC. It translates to CASSPPEGRGAQETQYF.

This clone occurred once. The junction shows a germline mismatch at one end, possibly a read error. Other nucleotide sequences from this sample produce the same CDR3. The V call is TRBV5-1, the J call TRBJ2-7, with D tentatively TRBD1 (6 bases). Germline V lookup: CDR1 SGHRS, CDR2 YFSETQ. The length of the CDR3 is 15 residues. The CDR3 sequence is CASSRIQGIAYEQYF. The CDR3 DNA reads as TGTGCCAGCAGCAGAATACAGGGTATTGCCTACGAGCAGTACTTC. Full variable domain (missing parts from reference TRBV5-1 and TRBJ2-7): KAGVTQTPRYLIKTRGQQVTLSCSPISGHRSVSWYQQTPGQGLQFLFEYFSETQRNKGNFPGRFSGRQFSNSRSEMNVSTLELGDSALYLCASSRIQGIAYEQYFGPGTRLTVT.

CDR3 DNA sequence: TGTGCCAGCAGCCAAGGACAGAATCAGCCCCAGCATTTT. It translates to CASSQGQNQPQHF. This chain connects TRBV5-4 to TRBJ1-5, with a possible D match to TRBD1 (6 bases). Germline V lookup: CDR1 SGHNT, CDR2 YYREEE (reference sequence). There are 13 residues in the CDR3. The ends were cut back, 4 bases at V and 4 bases at J, with 9 bases in the middle.

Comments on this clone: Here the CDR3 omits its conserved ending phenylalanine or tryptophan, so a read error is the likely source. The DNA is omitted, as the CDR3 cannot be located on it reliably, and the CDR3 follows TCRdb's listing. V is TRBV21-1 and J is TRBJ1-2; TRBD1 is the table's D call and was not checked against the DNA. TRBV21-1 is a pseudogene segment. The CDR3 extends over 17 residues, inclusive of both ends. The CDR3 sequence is CASPGRDRGRIGYGYTL.

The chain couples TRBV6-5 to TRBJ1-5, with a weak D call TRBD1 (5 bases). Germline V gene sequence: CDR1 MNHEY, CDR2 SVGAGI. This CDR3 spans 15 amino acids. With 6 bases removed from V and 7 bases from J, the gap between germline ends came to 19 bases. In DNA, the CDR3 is TGTGCCAGCAGCCTTGACAGTTTGGGAAAACAGCCCCAGCATTTT. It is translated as CASSLDSLGKQPQHF.

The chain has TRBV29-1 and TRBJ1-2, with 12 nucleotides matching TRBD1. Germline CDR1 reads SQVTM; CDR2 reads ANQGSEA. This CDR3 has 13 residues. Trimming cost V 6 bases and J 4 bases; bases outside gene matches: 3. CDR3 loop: CSVRGQGAYGYTF. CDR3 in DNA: TGCAGCGTCCGGGGACAGGGGGCCTATGGCTACACCTTC.

The CDR3 bases are TGTGCCTGGAGTTTCCTAGCGGGGGGGGGAGAGCAGTACTTC. This encodes CAWSFLAGGGEQYF. The chain has TRBV30 and TRBJ2-7; 12 bases align to TRBD2. The junction had 6 bases not matched to a gene; V was cut back by 2 bases and J by 7 bases. CDR1 is GTSNPN, CDR2 SVGIG, per germline (reference sequence). There are 14 residues in the CDR3.

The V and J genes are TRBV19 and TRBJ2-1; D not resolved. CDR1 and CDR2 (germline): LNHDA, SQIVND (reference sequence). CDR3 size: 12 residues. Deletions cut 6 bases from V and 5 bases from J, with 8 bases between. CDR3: CASSPANNEQFF. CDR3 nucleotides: TGTGCCAGTAGCCCTGCTAACAATGAGCAGTTCTTC.

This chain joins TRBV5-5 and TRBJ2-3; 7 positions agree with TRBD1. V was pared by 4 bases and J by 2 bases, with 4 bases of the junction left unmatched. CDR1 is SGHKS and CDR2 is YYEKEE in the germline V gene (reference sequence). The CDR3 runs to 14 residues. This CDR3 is CASSEGQFTDTQYF. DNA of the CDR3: TGTGCCAGCAGCGAGGGACAGTTCACAGATACGCAGTATTTT.

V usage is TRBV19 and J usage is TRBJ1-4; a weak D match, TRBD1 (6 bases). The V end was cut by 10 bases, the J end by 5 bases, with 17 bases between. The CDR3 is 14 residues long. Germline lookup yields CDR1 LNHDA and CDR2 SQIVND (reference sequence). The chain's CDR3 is CATSRGRGNEKLFF. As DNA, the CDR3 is TGTGCCACCAGCAGGGGCCGAGGGAATGAAAAACTGTTTTTT.

This CDR3 reads CASSLGARGTQFF. CDR3 DNA: TGTGCCAGCAGCTTAGGTGCTCGCGGCACGCAGTTCTTC. The J gene is TRBJ2-1, the V gene TRBV7-9; D not certain. V lost 1 base to trimming and J lost 12 bases, with 13 bases between them. Germline-derived CDR1 and CDR2 are SEHNR and FQNEAQ (reference sequence). The CDR3 extends over 13 amino acids.

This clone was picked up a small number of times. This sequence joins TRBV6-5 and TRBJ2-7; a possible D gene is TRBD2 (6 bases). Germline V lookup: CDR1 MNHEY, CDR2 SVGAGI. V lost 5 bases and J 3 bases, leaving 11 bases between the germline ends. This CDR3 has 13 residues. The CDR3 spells CASSVPGGYEQYF. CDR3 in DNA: TGTGCCAGCAGTGTACCCGGGGGCTACGAGCAGTACTTC.

CDR3 coding DNA: TGCGCCAGCAGCGGGGGGACAGGGCGCACAACTAATGAAAAACTGTTTTTT. It yields the protein CASSGGTGRTTNEKLFF. V and J are TRBV5-1 and TRBJ1-4; TRBD1 agrees at 9 bases. Germline V CDR1 and CDR2: SGHRS, YFSETQ. This CDR3 comprises 17 residues. With V trimmed by 4 bases and J by 0 bases, 7 bases remained unmatched.

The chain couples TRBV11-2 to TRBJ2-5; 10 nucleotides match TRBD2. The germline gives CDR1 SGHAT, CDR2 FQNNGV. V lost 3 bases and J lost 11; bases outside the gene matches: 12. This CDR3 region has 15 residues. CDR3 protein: CASSFLSGSGGHQYF. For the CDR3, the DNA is TGTGCCAGCAGCTTTCTTTCTGGTAGCGGGGGGCATCAGTACTTC.

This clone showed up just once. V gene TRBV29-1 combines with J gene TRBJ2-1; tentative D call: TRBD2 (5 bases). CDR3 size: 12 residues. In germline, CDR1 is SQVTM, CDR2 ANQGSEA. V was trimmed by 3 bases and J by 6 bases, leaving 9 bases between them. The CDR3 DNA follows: TGCAGCGTTGATAGGGAGAGCAATGAGCAGTTCTTC. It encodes CSVDRESNEQFF.